The rows below give T cell receptor beta chains drawn from one sample of a study of Ad26.COV2.S vaccination and SARS-CoV-2 variants. The assay was immunoSEQ multiplex PCR, and TCRdb's table has in-frame clones only and misses some. In the table there are more than 300,000 clones, about 86% of which are singletons. Material: peripheral blood, obtained in a trial of Ad26.COV2.S vaccine versus placebo. These TCRs come from a person aged 18 to 59 who received the Ad26.COV2.S COVID-19 vaccine or a placebo. Both conserved end residues are part of each CDR3. A D gene is named only where the DNA matches it firmly. Where a row states a size, it is once, few, many or the class of an expanded clone; other rows omit it.

NA	TRBV20-1	TRBJ1-5	NA	TGCAGTGCCAGTCCCCAGGGCAGCAATCAGCCCCAGCATTTT	CSASPQGSNQPQHF
TRBD2	TRBV7-2	TRBJ2-7	NA	TGTGCCAGCAGCTCCGGGGGGTATCTGGGGGAGCAGTACTTC	CASSSGGYLGEQYF
NA	TRBV2	TRBJ2-1	NA	TGTGCCAGCAGCCGGACAGAACCCTACAATGAGCAGTTCTTC	CASSRTEPYNEQFF
NA	TRBV27	TRBJ1-4	many	TGTGCCAGCACACCAGGCGGAACTAATGAAAAACTGTTTTTT	CASTPGGTNEKLFF
TRBD1	TRBV10-3	TRBJ1-4	NA	TGTGCCATCAGGGGACAGGGAGATGAAAAACTGTTTTTT	CAIRGQGDEKLFF
TRBD1	TRBV11-2	TRBJ1-2	NA	TGTGCCAGCAGCTCTCCCCGGACAGGAGGCTACACCTTC	CASSSPRTGGYTF
NA	TRBV9	TRBJ2-7	NA	TGTGCCAGCAGCGTAGGGGGGATCGGCAGTACCTACGAGCAGTACTTC	CASSVGGIGSTYEQYF
NA	TRBV24-1	TRBJ2-1	once	TGTGCCACCAGTGACCCCAGATCCCCCTACAATGAGCAGTTCTTC	CATSDPRSPYNEQFF
NA	TRBV6-5	TRBJ2-7	many	TGTGCCAGCAGTTACTCCCACGAGCAGTACTTC	CASSYSHEQYF
NA	TRBV2	TRBJ1-1	NA	TGTGCCAGCACCGGGGGGCGTGGGACTGAAGCTTTCTTT	CASTGGRGTEAFF
NA	TRBV6-5	TRBJ1-5	NA	TGTGCCAGCAGTTCAAGGAGCAATCAGCCCCAGCATTTT	CASSSRSNQPQHF
NA	TRBV4-3	TRBJ1-6	NA	TGCGCCAGCAGCCAAGATCAGTCAAGTTCACCCCTCCACTTT	CASSQDQSSSPLHF
NA	TRBV5-1	TRBJ2-6	few	TGCGCCAGCAGCTTGGAAAACTCTGGGGCCAACGTCCTGACTTTC	CASSLENSGANVLTF
TRBD1	TRBV4-3	TRBJ2-6	NA	TGCGCCAGCAGCCAAGGGACAGGCCCATCTGGGGCCAACGTCCTGACTTTC	CASSQGTGPSGANVLTF
NA	TRBV29-1	TRBJ1-2	NA	TGCAGCGTTCGTGATTCAGGCTGGGGAACGGGAGGCTACACCTTC	CSVRDSGWGTGGYTF
NA	TRBV7-3	TRBJ2-1	NA	TGTGCCAGCAGCCCCGACAGGGGAGGGGTACGGCAGTTCTTC	CASSPDRGGVRQFF
NA	TRBV6-6	TRBJ1-2	NA	TGTGCCAGTTGGGGGGTAGGATTTAACTATGGCTACACCTTC	CASWGVGFNYGYTF
TRBD1	TRBV6-5	TRBJ2-3	NA	TGTGCCAGCAGTTTCCAGGGGGTCGGGTCAGATACGCAGTATTTT	CASSFQGVGSDTQYF
TRBD1	TRBV11-3	TRBJ2-1	NA	TGTGCCAGCAGCTCACAGGGGGGATACAATGAGCAGTTCTTC	CASSSQGGYNEQFF
NA	TRBV20-1	TRBJ2-5	NA	TGCAGTGCTAGTGTCTATGGACCCCCCCAAGAGACCCAGTACTTC	CSASVYGPPQETQYF
NA	TRBV7-2	TRBJ1-1	NA	TGTGCCAGCAGCTTAGCTGAAAACACTGAAGCTTTCTTT	CASSLAENTEAFF
NA	TRBV5-4	TRBJ2-1	once	TGTGCCAGCAGCTTGACCCATCTACCCTACAATGAGCAGTTCTTC	CASSLTHLPYNEQFF
TRBD1	TRBV5-1	TRBJ1-4	NA	TGCGCCAGCAGCCTAACAGGGGGTAATGAAAAACTGTTTTTT	CASSLTGGNEKLFF
NA	TRBV9	TRBJ1-1	NA	TGTGCCAGCAGCCGTCGACAGACGAACACTGAAGCTTTCTTT	CASSRRQTNTEAFF
NA	TRBV6-5	TRBJ1-5	NA	TGTGCCAGCAGCCGACGGCGGGACAATCAGCCCCAGCATTTT	CASSRRRDNQPQHF
NA	TRBV3-1/TRBV3-2	TRBJ2-3	once	TGTGCCAGCAGCCAGGGAGTTAGAGACACAGATACGCAGTATTTT	CASSQGVRDTDTQYF
TRBD1	TRBV19	TRBJ1-1	once	TGTGCCAGTAGTATAGCCCCTGGACAGGGATGGACTGAAGCTTTCTTT	CASSIAPGQGWTEAFF
NA	TRBV19	TRBJ1-5	NA	TGTGCCAGTACCAAATTGGAGGGGGGCAATCAGCCCCAGCATTTT	CASTKLEGGNQPQHF
NA	TRBV5-4	TRBJ2-2	NA	TGTGCCAGCAGTGCTCTTGAGGAGATCGGGGCCGGGGAGCTGTTTTTT	CASSALEEIGAGELFF
TRBD1	TRBV11-2	TRBJ1-4	NA	TGTGCCAGCAGATTTGCGGGGACAGTTGGTGAAAAACTGTTTTTT	CASRFAGTVGEKLFF
TRBD2	TRBV6-2/TRBV6-3	TRBJ2-1	NA	TGTGCCAGCAGTTACTCCGGGACTAGCGGGCCAAGCTCCTACAATGAGCAGTTCTTC	CASSYSGTSGPSSYNEQFF
NA	TRBV7-2	TRBJ1-2	once	TGTGCCAGCAGCTTTTCTGCTGGCCAGGACTATGGCTACACCTTC	CASSFSAGQDYGYTF
TRBD1	TRBV11-1	TRBJ2-7	few	TGTGCCAGCAGCTCGCAGACAGGGACATCCTACGAGCAGTACTTC	CASSSQTGTSYEQYF
NA	TRBV5-1	TRBJ2-2	NA	TGCGCCAGCAGTCCGAGGGCCCTGAACACCGGGGAGCTGTTTTTT	CASSPRALNTGELFF
NA	TRBV4-1	TRBJ1-1	NA	TGCGCCAGCAGCCCCCCGGTAACACTAAACACTGAAGCTTTCTTT	CASSPPVTLNTEAFF
TRBD2	TRBV6-5	TRBJ2-3	NA	TGTGCCAGCAGTTACTATAGCGGGGGGAAAGATACGCAGTATTTT	CASSYYSGGKDTQYF
TRBD1	TRBV5-4	TRBJ1-6	few	TGTGCCAGCAGCGGGGACAGGGCTTATTCACCCCTCCACTTT	CASSGDRAYSPLHF
TRBD1	TRBV2	TRBJ2-1	NA	TGTGCCAGCAGCCGGGACAGGGGCAATGAGCAGTTCTTC	CASSRDRGNEQFF
NA	TRBV9	TRBJ1-1	NA	TGTGCCAGCAGCCAATCACCTATCGGGGCTTTCTTT	CASSQSPIGAFF
NA	TRBV4-1	TRBJ1-1	few	TGCGCCAGCAGCCAAGCGGGACACCAGAACACTGAAGCTTTCTTT	CASSQAGHQNTEAFF
NA	TRBV5-1	TRBJ2-7	NA	TGCGCCAGCAGCTTGGGTTGGCAGCCCTACGAGCAGTACTTC	CASSLGWQPYEQYF
TRBD1	TRBV5-6	TRBJ1-2	NA	TGTGCCAGCAGCACGGGACAGTCTGGCTATGGCTACACCTTC	CASSTGQSGYGYTF
NA	TRBV30	TRBJ1-5	few	TGTGCCTGGAGTGTCGTAGGGGGCAATCAGCCCCAGCATTTT	CAWSVVGGNQPQHF
TRBD2	TRBV11-2	TRBJ2-7	NA	TGTGCCAGCACCTTAAACCCCCCCCAGCGGGGGCGTTGGAGCGAGCAGTACTTC	CASTLNPPQRGRWSEQYF
TRBD2	TRBV9	TRBJ2-7	NA	TGTGCCAGCAGCGTAGGAGGGCGGGGGTCCGAGCAGTACTTC	CASSVGGRGSEQYF
TRBD1	TRBV10-3	TRBJ1-6	NA	TGTGCCATCAGTGGACAGGGGGATTATAATTCACCCCTCCACTTT	CAISGQGDYNSPLHF
TRBD1	TRBV6-5	TRBJ1-6	few	TGTGCCAGCAGGCTACGGACAGGGAATTCACCCCTCCACTTT	CASRLRTGNSPLHF
TRBD1	TRBV5-1	TRBJ1-1	once	TGCGCCAGCAGCTCAACCAGGGGGAAGAACACTGAAGCTTTCTTT	CASSSTRGKNTEAFF
TRBD1	TRBV6-4	TRBJ2-1	NA	TGTGCCAGCAGTTCACAGGGGAGTTACAATGAGCAGTTCTTC	CASSSQGSYNEQFF
NA	TRBV27	TRBJ1-1	NA	TGTGCCAGCAGTTTAAAAGGGCGGGGTGAAGCTTTCTTT	CASSLKGRGEAFF
TRBD1	TRBV6-5	TRBJ2-4	NA	TGTGCCAGCAGTCGACAGGGGTCCAAAAACATTCAGTACTTC	CASSRQGSKNIQYF
NA	TRBV5-1	TRBJ1-2	NA	TGCGCCAGCAGCCGGGACATAAACTATGGCTACACCTTC	CASSRDINYGYTF
NA	TRBV5-1	TRBJ2-5	once	TGCGCCAGCAGCTTGGGGCCCAGCCAGTACTTC	CASSLGPSQYF
NA	TRBV6-5	TRBJ2-2	NA	TGTGCCAGCAGTTACGCTGGGGTAGGCGGGGAGCTGTTTTTT	CASSYAGVGGELFF
NA	TRBV11-2	TRBJ2-5	NA	TGTGCCAGCAGCGAAGAGACCCAGTACTTC	CASSEETQYF
NA	TRBV6-5	TRBJ2-7	NA	TGTGCCAGCCTAGGAGGACAGACCTACGAGCAGTACTTC	CASLGGQTYEQYF
TRBD1	TRBV6-5	TRBJ1-2	NA	TGTGCCAGCAGGGGGACAGGGAGTGACTATGGCTACACCTTC	CASRGTGSDYGYTF
NA	TRBV13	TRBJ1-4	NA	TGTGCCAGCAGCTTGGGATCCGATGAAAAACTGTTTTTT	CASSLGSDEKLFF
NA	TRBV7-2	TRBJ2-7	NA	TGTGCCAGCAGCTTGGGCGGGGGCTCCTACTACGAGCAGTACTTC	CASSLGGGSYYEQYF